The T cell receptor beta chain described here comes from a study of CD8 T cells in ankylosing spondylitis. V lost 11 bases and J lost 1, with 13 bases in between. The CDR3 runs 13 residues. CDR1 and CDR2 from the germline V gene are SGHVS and FQNEAQ. Broader study findings: A TCR beta motif of 8 or 9 highly homologous variants appeared characteristic of ankylosing spondylitis blood. Disease-linked clones proved CD8+ and comparatively uncommon in peripheral blood. Earlier reports found some motif variants in synovial fluid and blood in reactive arthritis.

This clonotype came up a few times. Its cognate antigen is unknown. Scientists made TCR beta libraries using quantitative 5'-RACE with molecular barcodes. TCRdb processed the 5' RACE reads anew with MiXCR; each CDR3 protein has one entry. Of 100,000 or so distinct CDR3 sequences in the sample, under 30% were seen once. Sequencing used synovial fluid, either unsorted or a sorted T cell fraction (not recorded which). This receptor was obtained from a male donor with ankylosing spondylitis. V and J are TRBV7-8 and TRBJ2-3, with D perhaps matching TRBD2 (5 bases). CDR3 loop: CAGAVDGTDTQYF. CDR3 nucleotide sequence: TGTGCCGGAGCGGTAGACGGCACAGATACGCAGTATTTT.